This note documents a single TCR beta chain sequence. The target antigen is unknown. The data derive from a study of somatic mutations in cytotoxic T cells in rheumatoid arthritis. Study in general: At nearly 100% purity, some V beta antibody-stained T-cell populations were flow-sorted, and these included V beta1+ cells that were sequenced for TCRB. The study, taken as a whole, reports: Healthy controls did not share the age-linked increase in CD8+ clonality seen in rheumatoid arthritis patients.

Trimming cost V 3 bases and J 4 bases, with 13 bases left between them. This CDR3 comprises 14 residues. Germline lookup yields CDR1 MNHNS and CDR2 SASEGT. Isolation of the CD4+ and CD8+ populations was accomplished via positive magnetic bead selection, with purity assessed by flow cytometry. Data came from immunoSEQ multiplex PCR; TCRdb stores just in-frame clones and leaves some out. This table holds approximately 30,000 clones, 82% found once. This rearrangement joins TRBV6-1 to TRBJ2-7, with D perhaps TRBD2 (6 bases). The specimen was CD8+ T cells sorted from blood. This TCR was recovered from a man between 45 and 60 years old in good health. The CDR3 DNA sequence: TGTGCCAGCAGTGAGGAGGGGAACTATTACGAGCAGTACTTC. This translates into CASSEEGNYYEQYF.